The T cell receptor beta chain under discussion was sequenced for a study of blood T cell repertoires in COVID-19. Study-level information: The United States, Italy and Spain were the sources of the acute and convalescent COVID-19 samples. Sample material is recorded as cDNA or gDNA derived from T cells, B-cell-depleted T cells, or PBMCs.

As originally analysed: Scientists estimated how many nucleated cells there were by amplifying reference gene primers. Method: immunoSEQ multiplex PCR; TCRdb's copy keeps in-frame clones and lacks some. The V and J calls and clone size come from that table; D and trimming were worked out from the DNA. The sample has about 190,000 clones; around 80% are singletons. The V end lost 10 bases, the J end lost 2 bases, and 12 bases lay between the germline ends. The CDR3 extends over 14 amino acids. The V gene's germline CDR1 is LNHDA and CDR2 SQIVND (reference sequence). Sequenced: peripheral blood. The V call is TRBV19, the J call TRBJ2-6; D call uncertain. The clonotype originates from a human donor in a cohort sampled during active COVID-19. The CDR3 nucleotides are TGTGCCACCATTGCCCGGGCTGGGGCCAACGTCCTGACTTTC. It specifies CATIARAGANVLTF. Using reference TRBV19 and TRBJ2-6 for the parts outside the CDR3, the full variable domain is DGGITQSPKYLFRKEGQNVTLSCEQNLNHDAMYWYRQDPGQGLRLIYYSQIVNDFQKGDIAEGYSVSREKKESFPLTVTSAQKNPTAFYLCATIARAGANVLTFGAGSRLTVL.